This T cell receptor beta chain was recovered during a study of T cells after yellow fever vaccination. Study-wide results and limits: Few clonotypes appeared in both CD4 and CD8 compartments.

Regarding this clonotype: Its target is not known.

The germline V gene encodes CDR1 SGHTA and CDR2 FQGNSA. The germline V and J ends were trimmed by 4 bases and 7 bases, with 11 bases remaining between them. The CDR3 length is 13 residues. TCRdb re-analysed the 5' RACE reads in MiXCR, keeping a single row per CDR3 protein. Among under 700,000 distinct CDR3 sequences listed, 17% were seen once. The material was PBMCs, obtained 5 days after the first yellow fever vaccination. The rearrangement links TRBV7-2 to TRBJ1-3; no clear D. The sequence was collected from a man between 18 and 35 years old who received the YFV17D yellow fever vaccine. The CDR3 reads CASSSGLRNTIYF. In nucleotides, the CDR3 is TGTGCCAGCAGCTCCGGGTTGAGGAACACCATATATTTT.